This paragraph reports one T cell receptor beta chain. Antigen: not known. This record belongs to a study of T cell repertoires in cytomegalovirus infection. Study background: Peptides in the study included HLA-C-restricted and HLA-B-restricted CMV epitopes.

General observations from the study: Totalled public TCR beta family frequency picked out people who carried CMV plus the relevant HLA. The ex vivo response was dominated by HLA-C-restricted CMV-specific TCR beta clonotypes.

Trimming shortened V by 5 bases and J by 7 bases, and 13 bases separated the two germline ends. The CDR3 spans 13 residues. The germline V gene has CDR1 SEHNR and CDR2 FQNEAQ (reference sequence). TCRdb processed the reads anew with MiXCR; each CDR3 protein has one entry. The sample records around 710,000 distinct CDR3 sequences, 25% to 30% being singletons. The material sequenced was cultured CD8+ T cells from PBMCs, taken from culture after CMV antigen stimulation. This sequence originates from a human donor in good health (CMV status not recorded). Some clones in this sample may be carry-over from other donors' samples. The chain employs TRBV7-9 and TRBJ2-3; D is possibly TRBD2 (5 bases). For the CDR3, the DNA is TGTGCCAGCAGCGGTCTCCGAGGGAATACGCAGTATTTT. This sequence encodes CASSGLRGNTQYF.